Each of the 28 T cell receptor beta chains below was sequenced from the same sample in a study of cytomegalovirus exposure and HLA in healthy donors. The PCR ran on 60 Vbeta and 13 Jbeta primers. Generated by immunoSEQ multiplex PCR, the TCRdb table keeps only in-frame clones and is missing some. Of approximately 300,000 clones in the sample, 80% were seen once. The sequenced sample was PBMCs. These receptors came from a girl between 2 and 10 years old in good health and CMV-seronegative.

The V and J genes are TRBV5-1 and TRBJ2-4; TRBD2 is a possible D gene (6 bases). The V gene lost 2 bases and the J gene lost 2 bases, with 8 bases spanning the gap. The CDR3 runs to 14 residues. CDR1 is SGHRS and CDR2 is YFSETQ in the germline V gene. The CDR3 DNA sequence: TGCGCCAGCAGCTTCGCGGGGACCAAAAACATTCAGTACTTC. It translates to CASSFAGTKNIQYF.

The genes are TRBV4-1 and TRBJ2-1, with D perhaps TRBD2 (5 bases). Trimming removed 5 bases from V and 5 bases from J, with 16 bases in between. The CDR3 extends over 15 amino acids. Germline CDR1 is MGHRA and CDR2 is YSYEKL. The CDR3 protein is CASSGDRRTHNEQFF. CDR3 coding DNA: TGCGCCAGCAGCGGAGATAGGAGGACTCACAATGAGCAGTTCTTC.

The rearrangement uses TRBV12-5 and TRBJ2-7; D is perhaps TRBD1 (5 bases). Germline assignment: CDR1 LGHNT and CDR2 FRNRAP. V was trimmed by 6 bases and J by 5 bases, leaving 8 bases between them. The CDR3 covers 11 residues. CDR3 sequence reads: CASGQGHEQYF. DNA of the CDR3: TGTGCTAGTGGGCAGGGCCACGAGCAGTACTTC.

The rearrangement joins TRBV7-8 to TRBJ1-5; tentatively, D is TRBD1 (5 bases). CDR3 size: 15 residues. Germline CDR1 SGHVS, CDR2 FQNEAQ. Trimming shortened V by 4 bases and J by 0 bases, and 10 bases separated the two germline ends. The CDR3 nucleotides are TGTGCCAGCAGCTCCGGGGGTAATAGCAATCAGCCCCAGCATTTT. This gives the protein CASSSGGNSNQPQHF. Full variable domain (missing parts from reference TRBV7-8 and TRBJ1-5): GAGVSQSPRYKVAKRGQDVALRCDPISGHVSLFWYQQALGQGPEFLTYFQNEAQLDKSGLPSDRFFAERPEGSVSTLKIQRTQQEDSAVYLCASSSGGNSNQPQHFGDGTRLSIL.

The V and J genes are TRBV7-7 and TRBJ2-3; no firm D call. Germline CDR1 reads SSHAT; CDR2 reads FNYEAQ (reference sequence). The CDR3 has 14 amino acids. V was clipped by 5 bases and J by 0 bases, with 9 bases between them. The CDR3 sequence is CASSLKLSTDTQYF. The CDR3 nucleotides read TGTGCCAGCAGCCTTAAGCTTAGCACAGATACGCAGTATTTT. The entire variable domain, with the rest obtained from reference TRBV7-7 and TRBJ2-3, is as follows: GAGVSQSPRYKVTKRGQDVTLRCDPISSHATLYWYQQALGQGPEFLTYFNYEAQPDKSGLPSDRFSAERPEGSISTLTIQRTEQRDSAMYRCASSLKLSTDTQYFGPGTRLTVL.

The CDR3 loop is CASRRQGASPALHF. In nucleotides, the CDR3 is TGTGCCAGCAGGAGACAGGGGGCGAGTCCGGCCCTCCACTTT. The rearrangement links TRBV6-5 to TRBJ1-6; 10 bases are shared with TRBD1. The germline CDR1 and CDR2 sequences are MNHEY and SVGAGI. The CDR3 spans 14 residues. Trimming took 6 bases from V and 14 from J; bases not matched to a gene: 10.

The chain combines TRBV6-6 with TRBJ2-2; TRBD1 matches at 9 bases. The CDR3 is 16 residues long. V trimming: 7 bases; J trimming: 3 bases; junction bases outside the gene matches: 9. The germline V gene encodes CDR1 MNHNY and CDR2 SVGAGI (reference sequence). In DNA, the CDR3 is TGTGCCAGCAAGATCGGGGACAGGGCGTACACCGGGGAGCTGTTTTTT. Translated, it gives CASKIGDRAYTGELFF.

The chain couples TRBV2 to TRBJ2-3; D is possibly TRBD2 (5 bases). The germline V and J ends were trimmed by 11 bases and 1 base, with 16 bases remaining between them. The V gene's germline CDR1 is SNHLY and CDR2 FYNNEI. The CDR3 consists of 14 residues. DNA of the CDR3: TGTGCCGGGAAGAGGGAGATGGGCACAGATACGCAGTATTTT. Translated, it gives CAGKREMGTDTQYF. Together with reference TRBV2 and TRBJ2-3, the CDR3 gives the full variable domain: EPEVTQTPSHQVTQMGQEVILRCVPISNHLYFYWYRQILGQKVEFLVSFYNNEISEKSEIFDDQFSVERPDGSNFTLKIRSTKLEDSAMYFCAGKREMGTDTQYFGPGTRLTVL.

This clone was picked up a small number of times. V usage is TRBV28 and J usage is TRBJ1-5; tentatively, D is TRBD1 (5 bases). CDR3 length: 16 residues. Trimming stripped 5 bases from V and 4 bases from J, with 18 bases between. Germline loops: CDR1 MDHEN, CDR2 SYDVKM. For the CDR3, the DNA is TGTGCCAGCAGTCCTGGGCAGGGATCGTGGAATCAGCCCCAGCATTTT. It codes for CASSPGQGSWNQPQHF.

This clone was recorded only once. The CDR3 DNA follows: TGTGCCAGCAGTCGGGGGTCGGGCAATCAGCCCCAGCATTTT. Protein product: CASSRGSGNQPQHF. V usage is TRBV28 and J usage is TRBJ1-5, with D tentatively TRBD1 (5 bases). This CDR3 is 14 amino acids long. Germline CDR1 and CDR2: MDHEN and SYDVKM. Trimming stripped 5 bases from V and 2 bases from J, with 10 bases between. The complete variable domain, with remaining parts taken from reference TRBV28 and TRBJ1-5, reads DVKVTQSSRYLVKRTGEKVFLECVQDMDHENMFWYRQDPGLGLRLIYFSYDVKMKEKGDIPEGYSVSREKKERFSLILESASTNQTSMYLCASSRGSGNQPQHFGDGTRLSIL.

The chain links TRBV5-5 to TRBJ1-1; possible D gene TRBD1, 6 bases. Germline V gives CDR1 SGHKS, CDR2 YYEKEE (reference sequence). This CDR3 contains 14 residues. V was shortened by 5 bases and J by 5 bases, with 16 bases between the two germline ends. CDR3 amino acids: CASSRQGSRTEAFF. The CDR3 DNA sequence: TGTGCCAGCAGTCGCCAGGGGTCGAGGACTGAAGCTTTCTTT.

This rearrangement joins TRBV5-1 to TRBJ2-3; 7 bases match TRBD1. V trimming: 7 bases; J trimming: 3 bases; junction bases outside the gene matches: 14. The CDR3 length is 16 residues. Germline V gene sequence: CDR1 SGHRS, CDR2 YFSETQ. The CDR3 is CASSPDSGTETDTQYF. In nucleotides, the CDR3 is TGCGCCAGCTCCCCCGACTCCGGGACAGAAACAGATACGCAGTATTTT. Looking up the rest from reference TRBV5-1 and TRBJ2-3 gives the full variable domain: KAGVTQTPRYLIKTRGQQVTLSCSPISGHRSVSWYQQTPGQGLQFLFEYFSETQRNKGNFPGRFSGRQFSNSRSEMNVSTLELGDSALYLCASSPDSGTETDTQYFGPGTRLTVL.

This chain links TRBV5-1 with TRBJ2-1, with 9 bases lining up with TRBD1. With 3 bases clipped from V and 7 bases from J, the junction kept 5 bases outside the gene matches. Germline CDR1 reads SGHRS; CDR2 reads YFSETQ. This CDR3 is built from 14 residues. The CDR3 DNA is TGCGCCAGCAGCTGGCGGACAGGGGAAAATGAGCAGTTCTTC. This translates into CASSWRTGENEQFF.

The chain couples TRBV28 to TRBJ1-3; 7 positions match TRBD1. Germline V gene sequence: CDR1 MDHEN, CDR2 SYDVKM. V trimming: 4 bases; J trimming: 0 bases; junction bases outside the gene matches: 6. The CDR3 runs 16 residues. The CDR3 DNA is TGTGCCAGCAGTTCCACAGGGGTCCACTCTGGAAACACCATATATTTT. Translating it yields CASSSTGVHSGNTIYF. Together with reference TRBV28 and TRBJ1-3, the CDR3 gives the full variable domain: DVKVTQSSRYLVKRTGEKVFLECVQDMDHENMFWYRQDPGLGLRLIYFSYDVKMKEKGDIPEGYSVSREKKERFSLILESASTNQTSMYLCASSSTGVHSGNTIYFGEGSWLTVV.

The J gene is TRBJ2-5, the V gene TRBV5-6, with a weak D call TRBD1 (5 bases). Germline V gene lookup returns CDR1 SGHDT and CDR2 YYEEEE. Trimming left V 0 bases short and J 2 bases short, with 14 bases between. The CDR3 sequence is 16 residues long. CDR3 protein: CASSLVSGHLQETQYF. In nucleotides, the CDR3 is TGTGCCAGCAGCTTGGTGTCAGGACACTTACAAGAGACCCAGTACTTC.

This clone appeared a single time. The chain is built from TRBV6-1 and TRBJ1-2, with D perhaps matching TRBD1 (5 bases). The CDR3 is 16 amino acids. Trimming took 4 bases from V and 4 from J, leaving 19 bases between them. Germline V gene lookup returns CDR1 MNHNS and CDR2 SASEGT. The CDR3 sequence is CASSASGLRTLYGYTF. As DNA, the CDR3 is TGTGCCAGCAGTGCATCGGGACTGCGGACCCTCTATGGCTACACCTTC.

The V gene is TRBV7-3, the J gene TRBJ2-1; D is unclear. The CDR3 runs to 12 residues. CDR1 and CDR2 (germline): SGHTA, FQGTGA. V dropped 4 bases and J dropped 5 bases, with 6 bases sitting between them. The CDR3 is CASSSRNNEQFF. CDR3 nucleotides: TGTGCCAGCAGCTCCAGAAACAATGAGCAGTTCTTC.

This clone is a singleton in its sample. This sequence joins TRBV7-9 and TRBJ1-4; 7 bases fit TRBD1. The trim removed 2 bases at V and 0 bases at J, leaving 0 bases unmatched. The germline V gene has CDR1 SEHNR and CDR2 FQNEAQ (reference sequence). This CDR3 is 15 amino acids long. The CDR3 bases are TGTGCCAGCAGCTTACAGGGGGCAACTAATGAAAAACTGTTTTTT. It yields the protein CASSLQGATNEKLFF.

The gene calls are TRBV5-1 and TRBJ2-2; 10 positions match TRBD1. There are 15 residues in the CDR3. From germline, CDR1 is SGHRS and CDR2 YFSETQ. The J segment lost 2 bases and the V segment lost 4 bases, leaving 2 bases of the junction unmatched. The CDR3 DNA follows: TGCGCCAGCAGCCCGACAGGGGGCAACACCGGGGAGCTGTTTTTT. As protein: CASSPTGGNTGELFF. The full variable domain, its missing parts supplied by reference TRBV5-1 and TRBJ2-2, is KAGVTQTPRYLIKTRGQQVTLSCSPISGHRSVSWYQQTPGQGLQFLFEYFSETQRNKGNFPGRFSGRQFSNSRSEMNVSTLELGDSALYLCASSPTGGNTGELFFGEGSRLTVL.

A word on this clone: Within the sample, other DNA sequences also encode this same CDR3. The V and J genes are TRBV15 and TRBJ2-3; tentatively, D is TRBD1 (6 bases). The V and J ends lost 0 bases and 0 bases respectively, with 10 bases between them. CDR3 length: 16 amino acids. Germline-derived CDR1 and CDR2 are LNHNV and YYDKDF (reference sequence). The CDR3 nucleotides read TGTGCCACCAGCAGAGAAGGGACACTGAGCACAGATACGCAGTATTTT. As protein: CATSREGTLSTDTQYF.

This chain joins TRBV10-3 and TRBJ2-3; 7 bases map to TRBD2. The CDR3 loop spans 16 amino acids. Germline CDR1 and CDR2: ENHRY and SYGVKD. V was clipped by 3 bases and J by 4 bases; unmatched bases: 10. In DNA, the CDR3 is TGTGCCATCAGTGAAGTCGGGCGGGAGTGGTCAGATACGCAGTATTTT. Amino acids: CAISEVGREWSDTQYF.

This chain connects TRBV28 to TRBJ2-5; TRBD2 is a possible D gene (6 bases). V lost 6 bases and J lost 4, with 15 bases in between. In germline, CDR1 is MDHEN, CDR2 SYDVKM. The CDR3 consists of 14 residues. The CDR3 nucleotides read TGTGCCAGCAGGAACCTAGAGCGGGTAGAGACCCAGTACTTC. It codes for CASRNLERVETQYF.

The V gene is TRBV7-8, the J gene TRBJ1-3; D remains unclear. Trimming stripped 5 bases from V and 0 bases from J, with 17 bases between. CDR1 SGHVS and CDR2 FQNEAQ come from the germline V gene. There are 17 residues in the CDR3. The CDR3: CASSPTFGLVSGNTIYF. The CDR3 DNA is TGTGCCAGCAGCCCTACTTTCGGACTGGTCTCTGGAAACACCATATATTTT.

The chain combines TRBV6-1 with TRBJ2-1; TRBD2 aligns across 12 bases. The CDR3 length is 14 residues. Per germline, CDR1 MNHNS and CDR2 SASEGT. Germline trimming cut 4 bases from V and 10 bases from J; bases unmatched to any gene: 5. The CDR3 DNA reads as TGTGCCAGCAGTGCGTCGACTAGCGGGGGAGAGCAGTTCTTC. Translation gives CASSASTSGGEQFF.

The J gene is TRBJ1-2, the V gene TRBV7-9, with D hard to call. The ends were cut back, 0 bases at V and 5 bases at J, with 7 bases in the middle. The germline gives CDR1 SEHNR, CDR2 FQNEAQ (reference sequence). This CDR3 comprises 13 residues. The CDR3 region has the DNA TGTGCCAGCAGCTTAGCTAGTCTTTATGGCTACACCTTC. As protein: CASSLASLYGYTF.

The rearrangement links TRBV6-6 to TRBJ2-3; D is perhaps TRBD2 (6 bases). Trimming took 5 bases from V and 3 from J, leaving 15 bases between them. There are 15 residues in the CDR3. CDR1 is MNHNY, CDR2 SVGAGI, per germline (reference sequence). CDR3 residues: CASSPGRGNTDTQYF. CDR3 DNA sequence: TGTGCCAGCAGTCCCGGCCGGGGGAATACAGATACGCAGTATTTT.

This chain uses TRBV10-3 with TRBJ2-7; D may be TRBD2 (5 bases). Trimming pared 4 bases from V and 4 bases from J, leaving 11 bases between. Per the germline V gene, CDR1 is ENHRY and CDR2 is SYGVKD. The CDR3 length is 13 residues. The CDR3 region is CAISGGSGYEQYF. In nucleotides, the CDR3 is TGTGCCATCAGTGGTGGCAGCGGTTACGAGCAGTACTTC.

The genes are TRBV6-4 and TRBJ2-1; 7 bases fit TRBD2. The V segment lost 5 bases and the J segment 3 bases; nucleotides outside the gene matches: 4. Per germline, CDR1 MRHNA and CDR2 SNTAGT. The CDR3 is 14 amino acids. CDR3 sequence (DNA): TGTGCCAGCAGTATAGCGGGCCACTACAATGAGCAGTTCTTC. Amino acids: CASSIAGHYNEQFF.